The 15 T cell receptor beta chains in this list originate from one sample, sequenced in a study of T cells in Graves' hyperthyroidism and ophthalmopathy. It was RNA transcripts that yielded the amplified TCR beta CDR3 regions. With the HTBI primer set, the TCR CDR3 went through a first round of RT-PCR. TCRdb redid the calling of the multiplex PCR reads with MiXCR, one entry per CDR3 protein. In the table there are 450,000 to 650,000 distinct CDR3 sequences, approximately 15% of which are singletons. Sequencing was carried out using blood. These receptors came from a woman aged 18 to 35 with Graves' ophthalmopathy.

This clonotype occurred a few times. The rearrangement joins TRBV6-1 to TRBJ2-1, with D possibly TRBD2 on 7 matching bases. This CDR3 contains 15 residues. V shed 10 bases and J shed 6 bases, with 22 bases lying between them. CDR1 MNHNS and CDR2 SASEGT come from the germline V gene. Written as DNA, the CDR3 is TGTGCCATCCGAGCCGGGGGGCGGGAGTTCAATGAGCAGTTCTTC. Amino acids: CAIRAGGREFNEQFF.

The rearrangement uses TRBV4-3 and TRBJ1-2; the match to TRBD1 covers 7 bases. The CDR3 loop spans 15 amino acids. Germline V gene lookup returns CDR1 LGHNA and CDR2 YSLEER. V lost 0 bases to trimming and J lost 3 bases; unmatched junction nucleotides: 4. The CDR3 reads CASSQDLTGYYGYTF. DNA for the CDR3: TGCGCCAGCAGCCAAGACCTGACAGGGTACTATGGCTACACCTTC.

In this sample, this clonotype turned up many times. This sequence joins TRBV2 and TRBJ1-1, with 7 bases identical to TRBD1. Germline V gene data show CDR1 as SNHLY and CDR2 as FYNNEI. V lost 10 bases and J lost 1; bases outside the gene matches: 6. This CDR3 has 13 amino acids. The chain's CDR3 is CAIDREGNTEAFF. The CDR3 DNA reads TGTGCCATCGACAGGGAGGGGAACACTGAAGCTTTCTTT.

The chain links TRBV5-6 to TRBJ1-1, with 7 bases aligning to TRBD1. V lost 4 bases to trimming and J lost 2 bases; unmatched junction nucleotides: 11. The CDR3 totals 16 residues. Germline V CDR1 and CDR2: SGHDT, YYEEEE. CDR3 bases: TGTGCCAGCAGCCTTAGGTGGGAGGGGGCCAACACTGAAGCTTTCTTT. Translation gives CASSLRWEGANTEAFF.

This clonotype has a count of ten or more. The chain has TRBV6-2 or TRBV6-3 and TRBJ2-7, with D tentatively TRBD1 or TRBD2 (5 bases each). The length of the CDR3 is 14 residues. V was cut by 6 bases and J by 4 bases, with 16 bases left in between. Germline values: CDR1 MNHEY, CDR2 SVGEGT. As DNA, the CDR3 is TGTGCCAGCAGATCACCGGGACGGGAATACGAGCAGTACTTC. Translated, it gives CASRSPGREYEQYF.

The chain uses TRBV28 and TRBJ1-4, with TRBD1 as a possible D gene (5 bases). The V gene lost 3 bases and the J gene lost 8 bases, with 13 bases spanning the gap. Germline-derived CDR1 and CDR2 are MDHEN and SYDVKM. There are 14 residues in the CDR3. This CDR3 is CASSFRGLGEKLFF. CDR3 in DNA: TGTGCCAGCAGTTTTCGGGGGTTAGGGGAAAAACTGTTTTTT.

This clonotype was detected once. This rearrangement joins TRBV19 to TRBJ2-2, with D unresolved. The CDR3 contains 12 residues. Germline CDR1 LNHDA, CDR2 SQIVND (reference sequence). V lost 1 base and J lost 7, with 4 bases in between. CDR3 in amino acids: CASSIVSGELFF. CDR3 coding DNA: TGTGCCAGTAGTATAGTCAGCGGGGAGCTGTTTTTT.

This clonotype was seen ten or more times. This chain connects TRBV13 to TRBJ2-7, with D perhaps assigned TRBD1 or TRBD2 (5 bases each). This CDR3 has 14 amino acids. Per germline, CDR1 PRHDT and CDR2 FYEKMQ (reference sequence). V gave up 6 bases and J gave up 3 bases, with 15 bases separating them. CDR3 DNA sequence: TGTGCCAGCAGTCCCGGGACCGCGCACTACGAGCAGTACTTC. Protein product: CASSPGTAHYEQYF.

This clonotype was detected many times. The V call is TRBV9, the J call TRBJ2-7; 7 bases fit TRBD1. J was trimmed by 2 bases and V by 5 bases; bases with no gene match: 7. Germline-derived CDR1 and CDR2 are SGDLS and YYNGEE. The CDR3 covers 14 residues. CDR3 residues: CASSSGDRPYEQYF. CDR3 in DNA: TGTGCCAGCAGTAGTGGGGACAGACCCTACGAGCAGTACTTC.

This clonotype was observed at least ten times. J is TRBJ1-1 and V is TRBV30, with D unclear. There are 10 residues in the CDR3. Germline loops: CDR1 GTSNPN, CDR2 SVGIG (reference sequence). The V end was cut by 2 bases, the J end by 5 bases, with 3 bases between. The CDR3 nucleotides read TGTGCCTGGAGTCGAACTGAAGCTTTCTTT. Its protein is CAWSRTEAFF. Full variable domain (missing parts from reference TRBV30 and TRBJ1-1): SQTIHQWPATLVQPVGSPLSLECTVEGTSNPNLYWYRQAAGRGLQLLFYSVGIGQISSEVPQNLSASRPQDRQFILSSKKLLLSDSGFYLCAWSRTEAFFGQGTRLTVV.

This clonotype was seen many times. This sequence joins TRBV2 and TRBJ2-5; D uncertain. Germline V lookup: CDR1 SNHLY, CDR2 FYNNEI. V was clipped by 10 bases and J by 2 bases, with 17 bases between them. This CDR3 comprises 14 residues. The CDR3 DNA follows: TGTGCCATCAGCTTACAAGTGAAGCAAGAGACCCAGTACTTC. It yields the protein CAISLQVKQETQYF.

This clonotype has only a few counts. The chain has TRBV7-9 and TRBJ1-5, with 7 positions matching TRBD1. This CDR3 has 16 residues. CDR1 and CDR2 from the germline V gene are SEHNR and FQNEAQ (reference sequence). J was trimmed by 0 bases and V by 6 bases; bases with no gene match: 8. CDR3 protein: CASSNDRAFSNQPQHF. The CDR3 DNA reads TGTGCCAGCAGTAACGACAGGGCTTTTAGCAATCAGCCCCAGCATTTT.

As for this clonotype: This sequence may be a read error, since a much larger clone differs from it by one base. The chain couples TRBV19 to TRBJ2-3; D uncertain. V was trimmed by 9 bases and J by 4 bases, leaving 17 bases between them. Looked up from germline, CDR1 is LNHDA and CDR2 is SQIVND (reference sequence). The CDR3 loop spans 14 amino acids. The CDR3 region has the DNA TGTGCCAGCGGACGCGGCCGGTCGTCAGATACGCAGTATTTT. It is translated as CASGRGRSSDTQYF. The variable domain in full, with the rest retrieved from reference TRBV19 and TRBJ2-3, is DGGITQSPKYLFRKEGQNVTLSCEQNLNHDAMYWYRQDPGQGLRLIYYSQIVNDFQKGDIAEGYSVSREKKESFPLTVTSAQKNPTAFYLCASGRGRSSDTQYFGPGTRLTVL.

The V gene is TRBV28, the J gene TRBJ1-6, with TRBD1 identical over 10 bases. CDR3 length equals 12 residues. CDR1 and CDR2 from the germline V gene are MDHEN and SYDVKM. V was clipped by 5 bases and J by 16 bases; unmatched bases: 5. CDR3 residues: CASSPGTGALHF. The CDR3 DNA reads TGTGCCAGCAGTCCCGGGACAGGGGCTCTCCACTTT.

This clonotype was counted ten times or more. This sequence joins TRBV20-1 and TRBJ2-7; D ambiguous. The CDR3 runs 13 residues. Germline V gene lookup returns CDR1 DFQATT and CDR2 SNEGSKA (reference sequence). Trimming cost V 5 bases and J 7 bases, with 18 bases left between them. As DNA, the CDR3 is TGCAGTGCTCCGTCGGACCCAAATGGGGAGCAGTACTTC. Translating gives CSAPSDPNGEQYF.